This T cell receptor beta chain is from a study of human T cells and chemical hapten exposure. In the study overall: Patch tests applied 0.01% DPC to the upper back, read at 6 days.

Time point defined: patch test 2, 6 weeks after DPC sensitization. Treatment in this sample: therapeutic diphenylcyclopropenone sensitization with weekly scalp DPC. Germline CDR1 reads DFQATT; CDR2 reads SNEGSKA (reference sequence). V was trimmed by 3 bases and J by 3 bases, leaving 7 bases between them. The CDR3 has 12 amino acids. Source study methods: Samples contained a median of roughly 96,000 TCRs, with a range of about 20,000 to 750,000. TCRdb ran MiXCR on the RACE reads and lists one entry per CDR3 protein. None of the V and J calls come from the authors' own analysis; TCRdb made them. Seen here are a few hundred thousand distinct CDR3 sequences, under 6.5% observed once, and the top ten hold more than 5.5%.

This chain joins TRBV20-1 and TRBJ2-3; D call uncertain. This specimen consisted of whole blood, obtained in connection with sensitization to the hapten diphenylcyclopropenone (DPC). The receptor was isolated from a woman between 18 and 29 years old with alopecia areata. Some clones in this sample may be carry-over from other donors' samples. The CDR3 bases are TGCAGTGCTAGCGGTGTTACAGATACGCAGTATTTT. Translation gives CSASGVTDTQYF.